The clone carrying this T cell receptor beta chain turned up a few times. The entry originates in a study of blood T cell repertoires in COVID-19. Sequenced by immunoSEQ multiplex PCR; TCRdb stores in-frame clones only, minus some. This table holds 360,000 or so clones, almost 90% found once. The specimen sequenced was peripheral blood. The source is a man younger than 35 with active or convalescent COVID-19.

CDR3 bases: TGCGCCAGCACTACCCCCGGAGGGGGCCCAACTGAAGCTTTCTTT. Protein: CASTTPGGGPTEAFF. The chain carries TRBV5-1 and TRBJ1-1; 7 nucleotides align to TRBD1. The CDR3 contains 15 residues. J lost 5 bases, V lost 6 bases, and 13 bases had no gene match. Germline V gene data show CDR1 as SGHRS and CDR2 as YFSETQ.